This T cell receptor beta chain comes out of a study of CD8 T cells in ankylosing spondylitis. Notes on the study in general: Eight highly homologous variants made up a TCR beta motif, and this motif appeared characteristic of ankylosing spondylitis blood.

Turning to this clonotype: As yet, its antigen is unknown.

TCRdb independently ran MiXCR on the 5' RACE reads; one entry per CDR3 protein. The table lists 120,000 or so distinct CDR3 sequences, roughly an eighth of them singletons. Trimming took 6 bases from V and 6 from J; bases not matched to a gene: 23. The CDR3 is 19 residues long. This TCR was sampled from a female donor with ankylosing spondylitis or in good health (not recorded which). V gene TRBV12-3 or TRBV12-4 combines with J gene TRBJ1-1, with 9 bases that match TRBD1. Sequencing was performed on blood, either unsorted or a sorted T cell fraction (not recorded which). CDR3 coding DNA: TGTGCCAGCAGCTTCCTCCATACTCTCGACAGGGGGAGACGGGCTGAAGCTTTCTTT. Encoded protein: CASSFLHTLDRGRRAEAFF.